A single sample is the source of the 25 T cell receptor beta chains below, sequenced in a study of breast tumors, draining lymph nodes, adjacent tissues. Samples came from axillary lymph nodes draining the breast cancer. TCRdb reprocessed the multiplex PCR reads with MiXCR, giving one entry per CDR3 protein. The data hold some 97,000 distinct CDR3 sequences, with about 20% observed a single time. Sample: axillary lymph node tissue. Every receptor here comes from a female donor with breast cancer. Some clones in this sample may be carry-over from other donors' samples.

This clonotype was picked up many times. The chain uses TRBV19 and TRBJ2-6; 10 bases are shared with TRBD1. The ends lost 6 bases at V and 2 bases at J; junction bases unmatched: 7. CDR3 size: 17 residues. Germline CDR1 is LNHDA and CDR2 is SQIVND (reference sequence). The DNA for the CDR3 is TGTGCCAGTAGCGCCGGGACAGGGGCTCCTGGGGCCAACGTCCTGACTTTC. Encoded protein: CASSAGTGAPGANVLTF.

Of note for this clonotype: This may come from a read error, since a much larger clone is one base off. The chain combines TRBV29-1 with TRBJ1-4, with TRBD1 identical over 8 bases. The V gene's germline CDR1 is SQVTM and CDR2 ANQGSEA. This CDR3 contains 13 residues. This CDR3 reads CGVPDRVNEKLFF. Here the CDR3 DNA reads TGCGGCGTTCCGGACAGGGTTAATGAAAAACTGTTTTTT.

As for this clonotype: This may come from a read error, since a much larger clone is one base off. CDR3 nucleotide sequence: TGCAGTGCTAGGGCTAACGGGAGCGATACGCAGTATTTT. Residues: CSARANGSDTQYF. The rearrangement uses TRBV20-1 and TRBJ2-3, with a possible D match to TRBD2 (6 bases). The CDR3 contains 13 residues. Germline V lookup: CDR1 DFQATT, CDR2 SNEGSKA (reference sequence). Trimming stripped 3 bases from V and 6 bases from J, with 13 bases between.

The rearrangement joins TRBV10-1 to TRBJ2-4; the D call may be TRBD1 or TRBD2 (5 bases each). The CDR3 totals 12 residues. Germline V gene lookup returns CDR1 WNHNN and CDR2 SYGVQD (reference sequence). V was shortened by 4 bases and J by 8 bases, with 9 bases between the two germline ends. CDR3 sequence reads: CASSGGDDIQYF. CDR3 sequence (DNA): TGCGCCAGCAGTGGAGGGGACGACATTCAGTACTTC.

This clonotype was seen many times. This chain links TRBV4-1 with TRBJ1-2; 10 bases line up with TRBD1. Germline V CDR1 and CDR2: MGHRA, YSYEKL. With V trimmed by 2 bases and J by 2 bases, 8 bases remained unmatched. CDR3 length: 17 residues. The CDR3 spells CASSQTTGTGANYGYTF. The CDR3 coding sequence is TGCGCCAGCAGCCAAACCACCGGGACAGGGGCCAACTATGGCTACACCTTC.

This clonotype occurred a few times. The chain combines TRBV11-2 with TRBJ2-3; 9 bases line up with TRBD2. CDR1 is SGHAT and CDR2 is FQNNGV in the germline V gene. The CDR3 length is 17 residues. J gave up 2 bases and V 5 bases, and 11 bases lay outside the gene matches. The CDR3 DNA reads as TGTGCCAGCAGCGCCCTTGCTAGCGGGGTTTCCACAGATACGCAGTATTTT. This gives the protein CASSALASGVSTDTQYF.

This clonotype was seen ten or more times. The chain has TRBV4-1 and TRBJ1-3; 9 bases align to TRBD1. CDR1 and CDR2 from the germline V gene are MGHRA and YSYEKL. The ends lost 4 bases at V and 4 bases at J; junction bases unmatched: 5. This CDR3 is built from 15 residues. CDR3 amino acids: CASSLTGQGGNTIYF. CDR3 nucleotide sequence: TGCGCCAGCAGCCTAACCGGACAGGGGGGAAACACCATATATTTT.

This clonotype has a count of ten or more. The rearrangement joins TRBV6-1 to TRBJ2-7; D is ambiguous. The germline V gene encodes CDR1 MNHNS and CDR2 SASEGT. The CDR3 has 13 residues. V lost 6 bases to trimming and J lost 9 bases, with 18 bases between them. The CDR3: CASSDRTARGQYF. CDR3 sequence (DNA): TGTGCCAGCAGCGATAGGACGGCTCGCGGGCAGTACTTC.

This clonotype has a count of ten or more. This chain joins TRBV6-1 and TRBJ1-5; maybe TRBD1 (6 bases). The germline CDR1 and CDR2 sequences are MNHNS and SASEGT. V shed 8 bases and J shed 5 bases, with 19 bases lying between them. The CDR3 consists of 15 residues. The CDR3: CASFLGVRGDQPQHF. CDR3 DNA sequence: TGTGCCAGCTTTCTCGGGGTTAGGGGGGATCAGCCCCAGCATTTT.

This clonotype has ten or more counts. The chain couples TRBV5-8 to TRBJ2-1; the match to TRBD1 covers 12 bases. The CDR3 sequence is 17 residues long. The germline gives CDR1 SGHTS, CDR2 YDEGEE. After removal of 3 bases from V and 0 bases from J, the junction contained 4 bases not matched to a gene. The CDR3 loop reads CASSSGTGGISYNEQFF. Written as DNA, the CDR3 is TGTGCCAGCAGCTCTGGGACAGGGGGCATCTCCTACAATGAGCAGTTCTTC.

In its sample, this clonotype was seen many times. CDR3 in DNA: TGTGCCACCAGCAGAACCTCGGGACAGGGATACAATGAGCAGTTCTTC. Translation gives CATSRTSGQGYNEQFF. The J gene is TRBJ2-1, the V gene TRBV15, with 9 bases lining up with TRBD1. The CDR3 has 16 amino acids. Germline CDR1 is LNHNV and CDR2 is YYDKDF (reference sequence). The V gene end was trimmed by 2 bases and the J gene end by 4 bases; junction bases not matched to a gene: 6.

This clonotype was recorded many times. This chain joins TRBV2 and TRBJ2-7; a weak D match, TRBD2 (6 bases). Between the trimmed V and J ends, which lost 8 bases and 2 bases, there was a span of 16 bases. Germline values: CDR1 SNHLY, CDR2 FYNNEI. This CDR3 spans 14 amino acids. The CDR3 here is CASLVLAPTYEQYF. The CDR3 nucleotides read TGTGCCAGCTTAGTCCTAGCGCCAACCTACGAGCAGTACTTC.

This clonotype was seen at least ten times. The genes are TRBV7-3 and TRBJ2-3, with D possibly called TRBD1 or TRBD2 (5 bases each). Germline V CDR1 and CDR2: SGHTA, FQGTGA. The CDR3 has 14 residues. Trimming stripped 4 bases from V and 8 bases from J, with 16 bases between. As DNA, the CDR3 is TGTGCCAGCAGCTCCTCCCCGGGGCAGGGTACGCAGTATTTT. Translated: CASSSSPGQGTQYF.

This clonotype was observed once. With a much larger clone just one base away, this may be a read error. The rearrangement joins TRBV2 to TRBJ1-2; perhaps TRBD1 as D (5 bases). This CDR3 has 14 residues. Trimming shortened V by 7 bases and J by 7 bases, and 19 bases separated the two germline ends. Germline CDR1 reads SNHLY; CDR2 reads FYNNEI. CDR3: CASTRGRGDCGYTF. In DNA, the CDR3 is TGTGCCAGCACTAGGGGTCGCGGGGACTGTGGCTACACCTTC.

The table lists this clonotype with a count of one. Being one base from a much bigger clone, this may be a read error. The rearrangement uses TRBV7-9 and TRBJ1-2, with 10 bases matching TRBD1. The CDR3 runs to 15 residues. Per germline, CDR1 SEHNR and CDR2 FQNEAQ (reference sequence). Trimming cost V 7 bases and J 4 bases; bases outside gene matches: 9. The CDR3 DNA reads TGTGCCAGCACTCGCGGGACAGGGGTGAGCTATGGCTACACCTTC. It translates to CASTRGTGVSYGYTF.

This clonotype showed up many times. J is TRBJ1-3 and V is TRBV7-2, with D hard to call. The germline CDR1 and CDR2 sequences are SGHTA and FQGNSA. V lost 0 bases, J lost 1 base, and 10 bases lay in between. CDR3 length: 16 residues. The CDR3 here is CASSLARWGSGNTIYF. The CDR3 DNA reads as TGTGCCAGCAGCTTAGCAAGGTGGGGATCTGGAAACACCATATATTTT.

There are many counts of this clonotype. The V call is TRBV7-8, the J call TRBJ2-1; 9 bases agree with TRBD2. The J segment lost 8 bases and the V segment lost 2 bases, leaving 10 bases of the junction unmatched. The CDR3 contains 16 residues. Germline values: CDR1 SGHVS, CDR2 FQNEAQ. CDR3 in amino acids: CASSLHSGRRGDEQFF. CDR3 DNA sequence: TGTGCCAGCAGCTTACATAGCGGGAGAAGGGGGGATGAGCAGTTCTTC.

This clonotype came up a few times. CDR3 bases: TGTGCCAGCAGTTCCTCGACAGGGCTCTATGGCTACACCTTC. It yields the protein CASSSSTGLYGYTF. The chain carries TRBV28 and TRBJ1-2; 7 bases are a match to TRBD1. V dropped 4 bases and J dropped 4; count of bases not matched to a gene: 6. The CDR3 totals 14 residues. CDR1 MDHEN and CDR2 SYDVKM come from the germline V gene.

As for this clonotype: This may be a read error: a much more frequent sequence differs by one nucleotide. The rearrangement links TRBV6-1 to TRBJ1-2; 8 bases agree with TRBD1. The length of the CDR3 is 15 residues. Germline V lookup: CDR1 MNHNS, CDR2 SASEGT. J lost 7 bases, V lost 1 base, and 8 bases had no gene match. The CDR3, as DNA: TGTGCCAGCAGTGAAGAATCGGCAGGGGGCTGTGGCTACACCTTC. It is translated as CASSEESAGGCGYTF.

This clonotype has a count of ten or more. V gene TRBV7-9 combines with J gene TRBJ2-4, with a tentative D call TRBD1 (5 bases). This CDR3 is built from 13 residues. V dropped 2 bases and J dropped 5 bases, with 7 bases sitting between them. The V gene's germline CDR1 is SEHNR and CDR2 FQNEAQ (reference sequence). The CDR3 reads CASSLRGENIQYF. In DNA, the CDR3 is TGTGCCAGCAGCTTAAGGGGCGAAAACATTCAGTACTTC. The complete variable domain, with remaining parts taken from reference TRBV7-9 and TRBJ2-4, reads DTGVSQNPRHKITKRGQNVTFRCDPISEHNRLYWYRQTLGQGPEFLTYFQNEAQLEKSRLLSDRFSAERPKGSFSTLEIQRTEQGDSAMYLCASSLRGENIQYFGAGTRLSVL.

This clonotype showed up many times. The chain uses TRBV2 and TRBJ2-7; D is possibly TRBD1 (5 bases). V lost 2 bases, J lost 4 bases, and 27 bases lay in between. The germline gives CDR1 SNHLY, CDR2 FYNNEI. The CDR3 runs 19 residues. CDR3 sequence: CASSETAAVNPGQVYEQYF. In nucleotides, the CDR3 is TGTGCCAGCAGTGAAACCGCAGCCGTTAACCCCGGACAAGTATACGAGCAGTACTTC.

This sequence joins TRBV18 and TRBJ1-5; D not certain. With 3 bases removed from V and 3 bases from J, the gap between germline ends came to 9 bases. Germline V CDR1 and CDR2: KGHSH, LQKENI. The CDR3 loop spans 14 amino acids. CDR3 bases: TGTGCCAGCTCACCTGGTGTTCCCAATCAGCCCCAGCATTTT. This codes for CASSPGVPNQPQHF.

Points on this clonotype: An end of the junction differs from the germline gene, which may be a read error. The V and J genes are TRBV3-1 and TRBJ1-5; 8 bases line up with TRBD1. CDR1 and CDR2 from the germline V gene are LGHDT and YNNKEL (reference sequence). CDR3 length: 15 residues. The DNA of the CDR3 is TGTGCCGGCAGCCAAGATGCAGGGGGCAGTCAGCCCCAGCATTTT. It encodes CAGSQDAGGSQPQHF.

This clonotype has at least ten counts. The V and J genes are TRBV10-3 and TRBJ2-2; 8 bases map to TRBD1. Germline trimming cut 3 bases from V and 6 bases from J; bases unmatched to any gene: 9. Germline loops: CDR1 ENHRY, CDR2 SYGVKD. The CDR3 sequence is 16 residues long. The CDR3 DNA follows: TGTGCCATCAGTGACTCGACAGGGGAACGGTCCGGGGAGCTGTTTTTT. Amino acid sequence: CAISDSTGERSGELFF.

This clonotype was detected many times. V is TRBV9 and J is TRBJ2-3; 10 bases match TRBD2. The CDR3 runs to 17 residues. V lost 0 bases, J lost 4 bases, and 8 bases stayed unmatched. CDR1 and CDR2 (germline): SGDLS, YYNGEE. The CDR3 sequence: CASSVGNSGRLADTQYF. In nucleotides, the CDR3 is TGTGCCAGCAGCGTAGGTAATAGCGGGAGGTTGGCAGATACGCAGTATTTT.